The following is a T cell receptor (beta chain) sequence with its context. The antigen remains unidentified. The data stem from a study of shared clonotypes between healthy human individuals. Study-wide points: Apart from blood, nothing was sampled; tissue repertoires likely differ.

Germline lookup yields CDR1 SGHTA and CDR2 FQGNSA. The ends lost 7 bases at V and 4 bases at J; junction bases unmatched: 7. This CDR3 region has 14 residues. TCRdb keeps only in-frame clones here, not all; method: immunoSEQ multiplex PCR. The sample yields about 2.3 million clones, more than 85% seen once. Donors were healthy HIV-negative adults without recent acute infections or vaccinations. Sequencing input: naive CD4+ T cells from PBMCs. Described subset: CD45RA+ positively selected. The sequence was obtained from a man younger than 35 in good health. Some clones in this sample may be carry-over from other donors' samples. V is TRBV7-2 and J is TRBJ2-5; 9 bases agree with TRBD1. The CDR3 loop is CASKLNRGRETQYF. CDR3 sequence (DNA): TGTGCCAGCAAACTAAACAGGGGGCGAGAGACCCAGTACTTC. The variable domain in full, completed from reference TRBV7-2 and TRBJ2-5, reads GAGVSQSPSNKVTEKGKDVELRCDPISGHTALYWYRQSLGQGLEFLIYFQGNSAPDKSGLPSDRFSAERTGGSVSTLTIQRTQQEDSAVYLCASKLNRGRETQYFGPGTRLLVL.